This TCR beta chain was identified in a study of blood T cells in healthy people across ages (dated by TCRdb to between 2015 and 2016). Context from the whole study: In model experiments, roughly one uniquely barcoded TCR beta cDNA molecule per two T cells was captured by template switching. Age-related changes in TCR beta repertoire diversity were measured in the study by deep sequencing normalized with unique cDNA molecular identifiers. The donors were divided into four age groups: young (average approximately 15 years), middle-aged (about 39), aged (about 56) and long-lived (about 84). To avoid experimental bias, donors of different ages were spread randomly across the sequencing lanes. The study analyzed two additional independent replicas of 1 million unique cDNA reads from the same blood draw for two donors, one aged 18 to 30 and one aged 80 or older. Summary of the overall study and its limitations: Estimates of total diversity based on one million sequenced T cells were considered lower bounds and underestimates. Observed TCR beta diversity correlated strongly with the percentage of naive T cells measured by flow cytometry. As age increased, observed TCR beta diversity per million T cells dropped in a roughly linear way, and a significant reduction was already evident by age 40. Compared with the aged group, the long-lived group had more naive CD4+ T cells, fewer expanded clones and increased TCR diversity, suggesting age selection. Since profiling was done on bulk unsorted PBMCs, naive and antigen-experienced compartments could not be conclusively compared. The CMV infection status of donors was not known, potentially confounding age-related changes in expanded clonotypes.

Donors were a few dozen systemically healthy Caucasian individuals from Russia aged roughly 6 to 95 years. Roughly 11 milliliters of peripheral blood were drawn from each donor into EDTA-treated Vacutainer tubes. Ficoll-Paque density-gradient centrifugation was used to isolate PBMCs, with at least 6.5 million obtained per sample. Total RNA was extracted from PBMCs with Trizol reagent, with at least 5 micrograms obtained per sample. The percentages of naive CD45RAhigh/CD27high T cells were determined by flow cytometry on a PBMC aliquot from every donor. Receptor amplification or capture employed 5' RACE. The reads were generated on an Illumina HiSeq 2500. A second 7 to 11 cycle PCR used a sample-barcoded 5' primer and a J-beta primer mix. A unique molecular identifier was introduced onto each TCR beta cDNA molecule by a template-switch 5' adaptor carrying 12 random nucleotides. At least 3 million CDR3-containing paired-end reads were obtained from each sample. The Mint cDNA synthesis kit, primed by a TRBC-specific oligonucleotide, was used to synthesize first-strand cDNA from all RNA. Following uracil-DNA glycosylase treatment, a first 18-cycle PCR with universal primers M1SS and BC2_uni_R was performed on all cDNA. The study's processing was this. Normalization of each sample was performed by random selection of 1 million high-quality reads, each carrying a distinct molecular identifier. Instead of being binned into consensus sequences, reads with shared molecular identifiers were discarded. CDR3 identification, clonotype clustering and error correction used MiTCR with a Q25 quality threshold and the strictest error-elimination algorithm. A nonparametric unseen species model with Euler transformation was used to estimate lower-bound total TCR beta diversity. TCRdb applied fastp at Q25 and MiXCR to the public reads, then kept only in-frame beta chains. CDR3 protein sequences are deduplicated, and each keeps its most common genes and DNA. TCRdb's processing, not the authors' own work, is the source of the V and J calls. Across this sample there are 650,000 to 700,000 distinct CDR3 sequences, with approximately 52% seen only once. The top ten hold approximately 12% of the sample.

CDR1 SGHRS and CDR2 YFSETQ are derived from the germline V gene. From the cysteine up to the phenylalanine, the CDR3 has a length of 16 residues. Only the CDR3 region is kept as DNA, spanning 48 bases read in frame from base 1. V was cut back by 2 bases and J by 11 bases, leaving a gap of 25 bases between them. As to this clonotype: This receptor's antigen is unknown. A much bigger clone sits one base away, suggesting this may be a read error.

The sequence joins TRBV5-1 to TRBJ2-5; possibly the D gene is TRBD2, per 7 matching bases. Sequencing was performed on blood. The receptor's source is a woman aged 80 or over in good health. The bases read TGCGCCAGCAGCTTTCGAAGGGGGACTACCCACAATGAGCAGTACTTC. It specifies CASSFRRGTTHNEQYF. Here the CDR3 is joined to the reference TRBV5-1 and TRBJ2-5 genes, and the full variable domain is: KAGVTQTPRYLIKTRGQQVTLSCSPISGHRSVSWYQQTPGQGLQFLFEYFSETQRNKGNFPGRFSGRQFSNSRSEMNVSTLELGDSALYLCASSFRRGTTHNEQYFGPGTRLLVL.